One and the same sample provided the 31 T cell receptor beta chains below, sequenced in a study of blood T cell repertoires in COVID-19 (dated by TCRdb to 2018 to 2021). The library was built by means of the immunoSEQ multiplex PCR assay. The immuneACCESS repertoire file appears here via TCRdb, limited to in-frame rearrangements. These files lack a portion of the clones; in checked studies, under half of the deficit traces to unresolved V genes, and the cause of the others is not known. The sample table contains about 120,000 clones; only one count was recorded for approximately 80% of them. The ten largest clonotypes hold approximately 8.1% of the sample. Material: peripheral blood. These receptors all come from a woman in her forties with acute or convalescent COVID-19.

This clone was recorded only once. The rearrangement uses TRBV9 and TRBJ2-7; TRBD1 aligns across 9 bases. The CDR3 is made up of 17 amino acids. The V and J ends lost 2 bases and 5 bases, in that order; junction bases with no gene match: 14. CDR1 is SGDLS and CDR2 is YYNGEE in the germline V gene. CDR3 sequence: CASSVGRGTGSSNEQYF. Written as DNA, the CDR3 is TGTGCCAGCAGCGTGGGTAGGGGGACAGGGTCATCTAACGAGCAGTACTTC. Combining the CDR3 with reference TRBV9 and TRBJ2-7 gives the whole variable domain DSGVTQTPKHLITATGQRVTLRCSPRSGDLSVYWYQQSLDQGLQFLIQYYNGEERAKGNILERFSAQQFPDLHSELNLSSLELGDSALYFCASSVGRGTGSSNEQYFGPGTRLTVT.

This clone was detected only a few times. The chain combines TRBV9 with TRBJ2-2; tentatively, D is TRBD2 (5 bases). Germline V gene sequence: CDR1 SGDLS, CDR2 YYNGEE. This CDR3 has 16 amino acids. The ends were cut back, 7 bases at V and 2 bases at J, with 18 bases in the middle. This chain's CDR3 is CASGLGREGNTGELFF. The DNA of the CDR3 is TGTGCCAGCGGCCTTGGAAGAGAGGGAAACACCGGGGAGCTGTTTTTT.

For this clone: The CDR3 carries no conserved terminal phenylalanine or tryptophan, so it likely arises from a read error. V gene TRBV3-1 (or the pseudogene TRBV3-2) combines with J gene TRBJ1-2, with D unclear. The V end was cut by 3 bases, the J end by 0 bases, with 5 bases between. The germline gives CDR1 LGHDT, CDR2 YNNKEL (reference sequence). The CDR3 runs 13 residues. The CDR3 DNA reads as TGTGCCAGCAGCCATGGGTCTAACTATGGCTACACCCTC. Amino acids: CASSHGSNYGYTL.

J is TRBJ1-1 and V is TRBV10-3; tentative D call: TRBD1 (6 bases). The CDR3 length is 15 residues. Germline-derived CDR1 and CDR2 are ENHRY and SYGVKD. Trimming shortened V by 0 bases and J by 10 bases, and 18 bases separated the two germline ends. The CDR3 DNA follows: TGTGCCATCAGTGAGTCTCAGAATACAGGGACACCAGCTTTCTTT. Translating gives CAISESQNTGTPAFF.

This clone was detected a few times. The genes are TRBV5-8 and TRBJ2-3; TRBD1 aligns across 7 bases. J gave up 5 bases and V 0 bases, and 3 bases lay outside the gene matches. The CDR3 is 14 residues long. From germline, CDR1 is SGHTS and CDR2 YDEGEE. The chain's CDR3 is CASSLGRGQDTQYF. CDR3 DNA sequence: TGTGCCAGCAGCTTGGGTAGGGGGCAAGATACGCAGTATTTT.

The chain links TRBV7-8 to TRBJ2-7, with D tentatively TRBD1 (6 bases). The CDR3 spans 17 residues. Germline CDR1 reads SGHVS; CDR2 reads FQNEAQ. V lost 1 base and J 0 bases, leaving 16 bases between the germline ends. Here the CDR3 reads CASSLVSRTAISYEQYF. The DNA of the CDR3 is TGTGCCAGCAGCTTAGTCTCCCGGACAGCTATCTCCTACGAGCAGTACTTC.

This chain connects TRBV12-1 to TRBJ1-2. TRBV12-1 is flagged as a pseudogene. This CDR3 is built from 16 residues. Here the CDR3 DNA reads TGTGCCAGCAGCTTGCCTTCCGAGGCCCCTAACTATGGCTACACCTTC. This sequence encodes CASSLPSEAPNYGYTF.

The gene calls are TRBV5-1 and TRBJ1-2; TRBD1 matches at 8 bases. Germline CDR1 reads SGHRS; CDR2 reads YFSETQ. V was pared by 4 bases and J by 7 bases, with 12 bases of the junction left unmatched. The CDR3 sequence is 15 residues long. CDR3 residues: CASSPPSGGSSGYTF. CDR3 bases: TGCGCCAGCAGCCCTCCGTCAGGGGGCTCCTCTGGCTACACCTTC.

The chain employs TRBV30 and TRBJ2-5; D possibly corresponds to TRBD2 (6 bases). This CDR3 is built from 13 residues. CDR1 is GTSNPN, CDR2 SVGIG, per germline (reference sequence). V was clipped by 2 bases and J by 4 bases, with 11 bases between them. The CDR3 DNA reads TGTGCCTGGAGTTTGAGGAGGGGAGAGACCCAGTACTTC. Translation: CAWSLRRGETQYF.

The CDR3 region has the DNA TGCGCCAGCAGCTCCAGGGTTGACACCGGGGAGCTGTTTTTT. Translating it yields CASSSRVDTGELFF. The rearrangement joins TRBV5-1 to TRBJ2-2; maybe TRBD1 (5 bases). Deletions cut 3 bases from V and 3 bases from J, with 9 bases between. The CDR3 length is 14 residues. Per the germline V gene, CDR1 is SGHRS and CDR2 is YFSETQ.

The chain uses TRBV7-2 and TRBJ2-2; D gene uncertain. Trimming stripped 2 bases from V and 4 bases from J, with 11 bases between. CDR1 SGHTA and CDR2 FQGNSA come from the germline V gene. This CDR3 is 15 amino acids long. CDR3 DNA: TGTGCCAGCAGCTTAATCCGGTTTTTCACCGGGGAGCTGTTTTTT. As protein: CASSLIRFFTGELFF.

V and J are TRBV18 and TRBJ2-7, with a tentative D call TRBD1 (5 bases). V lost 3 bases and J lost 6, with 21 bases in between. This CDR3 spans 16 amino acids. The germline CDR1 and CDR2 sequences are KGHSH and LQKENI. The CDR3 protein is CASSPTDIPSTVEQYF. DNA for the CDR3: TGTGCCAGCTCACCCACGGACATCCCCTCTACTGTCGAGCAGTACTTC. The full variable domain, completed using reference TRBV18 and TRBJ2-7, is NAGVMQNPRHLVRRRGQEARLRCSPMKGHSHVYWYRQLPEEGLKFMVYLQKENIIDESGMPKERFSAEFPKEGPSILRIQQVVRGDSAAYFCASSPTDIPSTVEQYFGPGTRLTVT.

The V call is TRBV19, the J call TRBJ2-7; D not resolved. Trimming took off 7 bases at V and 5 bases at J, with 18 bases between the two ends. There are 14 residues in the CDR3. Germline CDR1 is LNHDA and CDR2 is SQIVND (reference sequence). The CDR3 protein is CASKIRHQSHEQYF. Written as DNA, the CDR3 is TGTGCCAGTAAGATCAGGCACCAGTCCCACGAGCAGTACTTC.

This clone was detected once. This rearrangement joins TRBV6-5 to TRBJ1-2; 8 bases are a match to TRBD1. The CDR3 has 14 amino acids. With 10 bases clipped from V and 8 bases from J, the junction kept 15 bases outside the gene matches. From germline, CDR1 is MNHEY and CDR2 SVGAGI. This CDR3 reads CATNWKGQGNGYTF. The CDR3 DNA follows: TGTGCCACCAATTGGAAAGGACAGGGTAACGGCTACACCTTC.

V and J are TRBV19 and TRBJ1-4, with D unclear. CDR1 and CDR2 (germline): LNHDA, SQIVND (reference sequence). The V end was cut by 7 bases, the J end by 5 bases, with 14 bases between. This CDR3 is 14 amino acids long. The CDR3 coding sequence is TGTGCCAGTAAACCCTCGGGCGGGAATGAAAAACTGTTTTTT. Its translation is CASKPSGGNEKLFF. Together with reference TRBV19 and TRBJ1-4, the CDR3 gives the full variable domain: DGGITQSPKYLFRKEGQNVTLSCEQNLNHDAMYWYRQDPGQGLRLIYYSQIVNDFQKGDIAEGYSVSREKKESFPLTVTSAQKNPTAFYLCASKPSGGNEKLFFGSGTQLSVL.

This clone came up a few times. The V call is TRBV4-2, the J call TRBJ1-4, with TRBD1 matching over 8 bases. After removal of 1 base from V and 5 bases from J, the junction contained 15 bases not matched to a gene. The CDR3 consists of 19 residues. Germline V gene sequence: CDR1 LGHNA, CDR2 YNFKEQ. The CDR3 region is CASSQVIGGNRGMNEKLFF. The DNA of the CDR3 is TGTGCCAGCAGCCAAGTGATCGGGGGCAACAGGGGGATGAATGAAAAACTGTTTTTT.

This clone showed up just a few times. In DNA form, the CDR3 reads TGTGCCAGCAGCTCTGGACAGGGTAGGATGAACACTGAAGCTTTCTTT. Its protein product is CASSSGQGRMNTEAFF. The chain combines TRBV7-9 with TRBJ1-1; 8 nucleotides match TRBD1. This CDR3 region has 16 residues. The trim removed 4 bases at V and 0 bases at J, leaving 7 bases unmatched. The germline gives CDR1 SEHNR, CDR2 FQNEAQ (reference sequence).

CDR3 DNA: TGTGCCAGCAGTTACTCAGGGAGTTCTGGAAACACCATATATTTT. It yields the protein CASSYSGSSGNTIYF. The chain recombines TRBV6-5 with TRBJ1-3; D is unclear. Trimming took off 0 bases at V and 1 base at J, with 7 bases between the two ends. Per germline, CDR1 MNHEY and CDR2 SVGAGI. The CDR3 is 15 amino acids.

V is TRBV5-6 and J is TRBJ1-2; 7 bases align to TRBD1. V shed 0 bases and J 3 bases; nucleotides not matched to a gene: 2. CDR3 size: 14 residues. The germline V gene encodes CDR1 SGHDT and CDR2 YYEEEE. The CDR3 bases are TGTGCCAGCAGCTTGGGGGACAGATACTATGGCTACACCTTC. Its protein is CASSLGDRYYGYTF. Full variable domain (missing parts from reference TRBV5-6 and TRBJ1-2): DAGVTQSPTHLIKTRGQQVTLRCSPKSGHDTVSWYQQALGQGPQFIFQYYEEEERQRGNFPDRFSGHQFPNYSSELNVNALLLGDSALYLCASSLGDRYYGYTFGSGTRLTVV.

The V call is TRBV11-3, the J call TRBJ1-1; a possible D gene is TRBD1 (5 bases). Trimming stripped 4 bases from V and 4 bases from J, with 13 bases between. The CDR3 runs 14 residues. Germline CDR1 reads SGHNT; CDR2 reads YENEEA. The CDR3 DNA sequence: TGTGCCAGCAGCTCGGACGGGGGTAGCACTGAAGCTTTCTTT. Residues: CASSSDGGSTEAFF.

The chain combines TRBV28 with TRBJ1-2; tentative D call: TRBD1 (5 bases). This CDR3 is 14 amino acids long. Germline CDR1 and CDR2: MDHEN and SYDVKM. V was shortened by 6 bases and J by 4 bases, with 15 bases between the two germline ends. The CDR3 DNA reads as TGTGCCAGCAGCACCCCTCAGGGACTCTATGGCTACACCTTC. As protein: CASSTPQGLYGYTF.

This clone was seen repeatedly, ten times or more. The chain carries TRBV4-2 and TRBJ1-6; D may be TRBD1 (5 bases). The V gene lost 1 base and the J gene lost 11 bases, with 9 bases spanning the gap. CDR3 length equals 13 residues. Germline V CDR1 and CDR2: LGHNA, YNFKEQ. The CDR3, as DNA: TGTGCCAGCAGCCAAGGGGCAGGGCCACCCCTCCACTTT. Its translation: CASSQGAGPPLHF.

This clone was seen a handful of times. The chain employs TRBV3-1 (or the pseudogene TRBV3-2) and TRBJ2-2, with 9 bases that match TRBD2. Per the germline V gene, CDR1 is LGHDT and CDR2 is YNNKEL (reference sequence). This CDR3 has 13 residues. The V gene end was trimmed by 6 bases and the J gene end by 8 bases; junction bases not matched to a gene: 4. The DNA for the CDR3 is TGTGCCAGCAGACGAACTAGCGGGGGGGAGCTGTTTTTT. Its translation: CASRRTSGGELFF.

The chain has TRBV7-2 and TRBJ1-6; tentatively, D is TRBD1 (6 bases). This CDR3 is built from 16 residues. With 5 bases removed from V and 6 bases from J, the gap between germline ends came to 17 bases. Germline assignment: CDR1 SGHTA and CDR2 FQGNSA. The CDR3 protein is CASSARQVGGNSPLHF. The CDR3 bases are TGTGCCAGCAGCGCGCGACAGGTTGGGGGTAATTCACCCCTCCACTTT.

The chain has TRBV5-1 and TRBJ2-3; D is ambiguous. Germline V CDR1 and CDR2: SGHRS, YFSETQ. This CDR3 comprises 16 residues. The V end was cut by 4 bases, the J end by 0 bases, with 15 bases between. The CDR3 sequence is CASSTGLVQSTDTQYF. In DNA, the CDR3 is TGCGCCAGCAGCACCGGGTTGGTGCAAAGCACAGATACGCAGTATTTT.

The V and J genes are TRBV5-1 and TRBJ2-7; TRBD2 aligns across 9 bases. This CDR3 comprises 15 residues. The germline V gene encodes CDR1 SGHRS and CDR2 YFSETQ. V gave up 1 base and J gave up 5 bases; unmatched junction bases: 7. The CDR3 region is CASSLRLAGPNEQYF. In DNA form, the CDR3 reads TGCGCCAGCAGCTTGCGGCTAGCGGGGCCTAACGAGCAGTACTTC.

CDR3 sequence (DNA): TGTGCCAGCAGCCAAGGGTTGGGCCAGCCCCAGCATTTT. This encodes CASSQGLGQPQHF. The rearrangement joins TRBV3-1 (or the pseudogene TRBV3-2) to TRBJ1-5; D not resolved. The length of the CDR3 is 13 residues. In germline, CDR1 is LGHDT, CDR2 YNNKEL (reference sequence). Trimming took off 1 base at V and 7 bases at J, with 8 bases between the two ends.

This clone was found a few times. The genes are TRBV5-6 and TRBJ1-4; 9 nucleotides match TRBD1. CDR1 is SGHDT and CDR2 is YYEEEE in the germline V gene. Losses at the gene ends were 5 bases for V and 5 bases for J; bases not matched to a gene: 10. The CDR3 totals 16 residues. The CDR3: CASSRKDRGENEKLFF. CDR3 DNA sequence: TGTGCCAGCAGTCGAAAGGACAGGGGTGAGAATGAAAAACTGTTTTTT.

The chain uses TRBV7-9 and TRBJ1-2; weak D call: TRBD1 (6 bases). The ends were cut back, 6 bases at V and 1 base at J, with 15 bases in the middle. This CDR3 spans 15 amino acids. The germline gives CDR1 SEHNR, CDR2 FQNEAQ (reference sequence). CDR3 in amino acids: CASSPKQGFNYGYTF. For the CDR3, the DNA is TGTGCCAGCAGTCCCAAACAGGGATTTAACTATGGCTACACCTTC. The full variable domain, rest sourced from reference TRBV7-9 and TRBJ1-2, is DTGVSQNPRHKITKRGQNVTFRCDPISEHNRLYWYRQTLGQGPEFLTYFQNEAQLEKSRLLSDRFSAERPKGSFSTLEIQRTEQGDSAMYLCASSPKQGFNYGYTFGSGTRLTVV.

This chain links TRBV2 with TRBJ1-5; D perhaps matches TRBD1 (6 bases). Trimming cost V 6 bases and J 2 bases, with 11 bases left between them. Per the germline V gene, CDR1 is SNHLY and CDR2 is FYNNEI. This CDR3 has 14 amino acids. The CDR3 nucleotides read TGTGCCAGCAGCACAGGGTATGGCAATCAGCCCCAGCATTTT. This encodes CASSTGYGNQPQHF. Filled out from reference TRBV2 and TRBJ1-5, the complete variable domain reads EPEVTQTPSHQVTQMGQEVILRCVPISNHLYFYWYRQILGQKVEFLVSFYNNEISEKSEIFDDQFSVERPDGSNFTLKIRSTKLEDSAMYFCASSTGYGNQPQHFGDGTRLSIL.

The chain employs TRBV6-4 and TRBJ1-1; weak D call: TRBD1 (5 bases). The ends were cut back, 6 bases at V and 1 base at J, with 9 bases in the middle. The CDR3 runs to 13 residues. Germline CDR1 MRHNA, CDR2 SNTAGT. The CDR3 region is CASSLQENTEAFF. In DNA, the CDR3 is TGTGCCAGCAGCCTACAGGAGAACACTGAAGCTTTCTTT.